The 18 T cell receptor beta chains presented below share a single source sample, sequenced in a study of blood T cell repertoires in COVID-19. The data were produced by immunoSEQ multiplex PCR, yet TCRdb's version contains in-frame clones alone and is incomplete. The data contain around 49,000 clones, 93% of them singletons. The sequenced sample consisted of peripheral blood. The origin of the receptors is a man aged 60 to 75 with COVID-19, enrolled during active disease.

The chain joins TRBV2 to TRBJ1-2; tentative D call: TRBD1 (6 bases). The CDR3 runs to 14 residues. Germline CDR1 reads SNHLY; CDR2 reads FYNNEI. V gave up 6 bases and J gave up 6 bases, with 17 bases separating them. The CDR3, as DNA: TGTGCCAGCAGCTCGTACAGGGAAAGTAATGGCTACACCTTC. It is translated as CASSSYRESNGYTF. The full variable domain, rest sourced from reference TRBV2 and TRBJ1-2, is EPEVTQTPSHQVTQMGQEVILRCVPISNHLYFYWYRQILGQKVEFLVSFYNNEISEKSEIFDDQFSVERPDGSNFTLKIRSTKLEDSAMYFCASSSYRESNGYTFGSGTRLTVV.

This clone occurred once. The gene calls are TRBV6-6 and TRBJ1-5, with 9 bases identical to TRBD1. This CDR3 spans 16 amino acids. Per germline, CDR1 MNHNY and CDR2 SVGAGI (reference sequence). The J segment lost 4 bases and the V segment lost 0 bases, leaving 4 bases of the junction unmatched. The CDR3 protein is CASSYSGQGWNQPQHF. As DNA, the CDR3 is TGTGCCAGCAGTTACTCGGGACAGGGATGGAATCAGCCCCAGCATTTT.

The V gene is TRBV7-2, the J gene TRBJ1-4; perhaps TRBD1 as D (6 bases). The CDR3 consists of 13 residues. Trimming cost V 1 base and J 12 bases, with 12 bases left between them. Germline V gene data show CDR1 as SGHTA and CDR2 as FQGNSA. The CDR3, as DNA: TGTGCCAGCAGCTTAGACGGGGGGCGGCAACTGTTTTTT. Translation: CASSLDGGRQLFF.

This chain connects TRBV3-1 (or the pseudogene TRBV3-2) to TRBJ2-2; 10 bases map to TRBD1. Trimming cost V 6 bases and J 7 bases; bases outside gene matches: 8. Germline V gives CDR1 LGHDT, CDR2 YNNKEL (reference sequence). There are 15 residues in the CDR3. The CDR3 nucleotides are TGTGCCAGCAGACGGGGGACAGGGGTACACGGGGAGCTGTTTTTT. Encoded protein: CASRRGTGVHGELFF.

The V gene is TRBV2, the J gene TRBJ1-2, with D possibly matching TRBD1 (6 bases). The CDR3 loop spans 12 amino acids. CDR1 is SNHLY, CDR2 FYNNEI, per germline. Trimming took 4 bases from V and 8 from J, leaving 11 bases between them. The CDR3 reads CASSVRGQGYTF. As DNA, the CDR3 is TGTGCCAGCAGTGTCAGGGGCCAAGGCTACACCTTC.

The chain carries TRBV5-1 and TRBJ2-7; 8 nucleotides agree with TRBD2. Germline assignment: CDR1 SGHRS and CDR2 YFSETQ. CDR3 length: 16 amino acids. Losses at the gene ends were 2 bases for V and 5 bases for J; bases not matched to a gene: 12. This CDR3 reads CASSLLTSGSYDEQYF. The CDR3 nucleotides read TGCGCCAGCAGCTTACTCACTAGCGGTTCCTACGACGAGCAGTACTTC.

The chain couples TRBV24-1 to TRBJ2-5; D might be TRBD1 (6 bases). The germline V gene encodes CDR1 KGHDR and CDR2 SFDVKD. Trimming stripped 1 base from V and 5 bases from J, with 13 bases between. There are 15 residues in the CDR3. The CDR3 region has the DNA TGTGCCACCAGTGATTTTTCAGGGGCCAAGGAGACCCAGTACTTC. This codes for CATSDFSGAKETQYF.

The chain is built from TRBV30 and TRBJ1-2; perhaps TRBD1 as D (6 bases). This CDR3 contains 13 residues. Trimming shortened V by 2 bases and J by 1 base, and 8 bases separated the two germline ends. Germline lookup yields CDR1 GTSNPN and CDR2 SVGIG (reference sequence). The CDR3 sequence is CAWSTGINYGYTF. The CDR3 coding sequence is TGTGCCTGGAGTACAGGGATTAACTATGGCTACACCTTC.

The DNA of the CDR3 is TGCGCCAGCAGCTCGAAGGCCGGGTCTAGCGGGGGGGCCTCCTACAATGAGCAGTTCTTC. Protein product: CASSSKAGSSGGASYNEQFF. V usage is TRBV5-1 and J usage is TRBJ2-1; 12 bases line up with TRBD2. The length of the CDR3 is 20 residues. V shed 3 bases and J 0 bases; nucleotides not matched to a gene: 13. Germline V CDR1 and CDR2: SGHRS, YFSETQ.

This chain links TRBV5-6 with TRBJ2-2; D is unresolved. Between the trimmed V and J ends, which lost 2 bases and 5 bases, there was a span of 4 bases. This CDR3 region has 12 residues. CDR1 is SGHDT and CDR2 is YYEEEE in the germline V gene. The CDR3 DNA is TGTGCCAGCAGCTTTCAAACCGGGGAGCTGTTTTTT. Amino acid sequence: CASSFQTGELFF.

The rearrangement uses TRBV5-4 and TRBJ1-2; D is possibly TRBD1 (5 bases). Germline V gene lookup returns CDR1 SGHNT and CDR2 YYREEE (reference sequence). This CDR3 is 15 amino acids long. V lost 0 bases to trimming and J lost 1 base, with 10 bases between them. CDR3 sequence (DNA): TGTGCCAGCAGCTTGGGGCAGGGCCTTAACTATGGCTACACCTTC. As protein: CASSLGQGLNYGYTF. Full variable domain (outside the CDR3, taken from reference TRBV5-4 and TRBJ1-2): ETGVTQSPTHLIKTRGQQVTLRCSSQSGHNTVSWYQQALGQGPQFIFQYYREEENGRGNFPPRFSGLQFPNYSSELNVNALELDDSALYLCASSLGQGLNYGYTFGSGTRLTVV.

This chain links TRBV6-6 with TRBJ1-3; D is undetermined. CDR3 size: 16 residues. V was shortened by 9 bases and J by 0 bases, with 18 bases between the two germline ends. Per germline, CDR1 MNHNY and CDR2 SVGAGI (reference sequence). The DNA for the CDR3 is TGTGCCAGTACTAATCTTCTCTCGACCTCTGGAAACACCATATATTTT. It codes for CASTNLLSTSGNTIYF.

CDR3 sequence: CASSLTSVGEQFF. For the CDR3, the DNA is TGTGCCAGCAGCTTAACTAGTGTTGGTGAGCAGTTCTTC. J is TRBJ2-1 and V is TRBV7-2; D is possibly TRBD2 (5 bases). The germline CDR1 and CDR2 sequences are SGHTA and FQGNSA. This CDR3 spans 13 amino acids. V dropped 2 bases and J dropped 9 bases, with 11 bases sitting between them.

The chain joins TRBV6-5 to TRBJ1-2; 9 bases align to TRBD1. With V trimmed by 0 bases and J by 5 bases, 1 base remained unmatched. This CDR3 contains 14 residues. Per germline, CDR1 MNHEY and CDR2 SVGAGI. The CDR3 nucleotides are TGTGCCAGCAGTTACTCGGGACAGGGATATGGCTACACCTTC. It encodes CASSYSGQGYGYTF.

J is TRBJ2-4 and V is TRBV18, with 7 bases matching TRBD1. Looked up from germline, CDR1 is KGHSH and CDR2 is LQKENI. This CDR3 spans 15 amino acids. Trimming took 1 base from V and 1 from J; bases not matched to a gene: 1. The CDR3 DNA sequence: TGTGCCAGCTCACCACGGGACAGTGCCAAAAACATTCAGTACTTC. Translated: CASSPRDSAKNIQYF.

The chain links TRBV13 to TRBJ2-2; TRBD1 agrees at 10 bases. V trimming: 3 bases; J trimming: 6 bases; junction bases outside the gene matches: 7. The V gene's germline CDR1 is PRHDT and CDR2 FYEKMQ (reference sequence). CDR3 length: 16 amino acids. CDR3 loop: CASSLTGGFLPGELFF. CDR3 coding DNA: TGTGCCAGCAGCTTGACAGGGGGCTTCCTACCCGGGGAGCTGTTTTTT.

The chain is built from TRBV19 and TRBJ1-1, with 7 bases aligning to TRBD1. In germline, CDR1 is LNHDA, CDR2 SQIVND (reference sequence). The CDR3 length is 14 residues. V lost 2 bases to trimming and J lost 4 bases; unmatched junction nucleotides: 4. The CDR3 DNA follows: TGTGCCAGTAGTATAAGGGGGCGGAGCACTGAAGCTTTCTTT. Translation gives CASSIRGRSTEAFF.

J is TRBJ1-5 and V is TRBV2; the D gene is possibly TRBD1 (6 bases). V was trimmed by 3 bases and J by 5 bases, leaving 11 bases between them. The germline V gene encodes CDR1 SNHLY and CDR2 FYNNEI. The CDR3 has 14 amino acids. The CDR3 spells CASSDRQDHQPQHF. CDR3 nucleotide sequence: TGTGCCAGCAGTGACCGACAGGACCATCAGCCCCAGCATTTT.